The 2 T cell receptor beta chains listed next were all sequenced from one sample in a study of T cells in Graves' hyperthyroidism and ophthalmopathy. Amplified TCR beta CDR3 regions came from RNA transcripts. Researchers ran a first-round RT-PCR on the TCR CDR3 using the HTBI primer set. Via MiXCR, TCRdb re-called the multiplex PCR reads, giving one row per CDR3 protein. The sample consists of about 360,000 distinct CDR3 sequences, roughly 13% of them appearing once. The sequenced sample consisted of blood. The receptors originated from a young woman with Graves' hyperthyroidism.

This clonotype was observed at least ten times. CDR3 amino acids: CASSLDRETQYF. The DNA for the CDR3 is TGTGCCAGCAGCTTAGACAGGGAGACCCAGTACTTC. The J gene is TRBJ2-5, the V gene TRBV7-2, with a possible D match to TRBD1 (5 bases). CDR3 length: 12 amino acids. Trimming removed 1 base from V and 5 bases from J, with 5 bases in between. CDR1 SGHTA and CDR2 FQGNSA come from the germline V gene. Supplemented by reference TRBV7-2 and TRBJ2-5, the full variable domain reads GAGVSQSPSNKVTEKGKDVELRCDPISGHTALYWYRQSLGQGLEFLIYFQGNSAPDKSGLPSDRFSAERTGGSVSTLTIQRTQQEDSAVYLCASSLDRETQYFGPGTRLLVL.

The chain uses TRBV5-6 and TRBJ2-3; 7 bases agree with TRBD2. The CDR3 is made up of 15 amino acids. Germline CDR1 is SGHDT and CDR2 is YYEEEE. V shed 3 bases, J shed 5 bases, and the junction held 9 bases outside the gene matches. The CDR3 DNA follows: TGTGCCAGCAGCTCCGGCGGGGGTAGTTTAGATACGCAGTATTTT. Protein: CASSSGGGSLDTQYF.